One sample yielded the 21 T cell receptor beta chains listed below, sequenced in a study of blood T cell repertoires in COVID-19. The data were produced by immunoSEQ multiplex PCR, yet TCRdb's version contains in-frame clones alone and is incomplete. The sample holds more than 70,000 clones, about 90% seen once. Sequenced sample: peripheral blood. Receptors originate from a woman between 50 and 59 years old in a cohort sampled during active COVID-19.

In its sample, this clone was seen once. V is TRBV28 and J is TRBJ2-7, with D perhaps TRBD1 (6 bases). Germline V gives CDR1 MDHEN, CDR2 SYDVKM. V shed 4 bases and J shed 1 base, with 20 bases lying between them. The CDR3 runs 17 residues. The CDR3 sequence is CASSSPVLQGFSYEQYF. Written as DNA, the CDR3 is TGTGCCAGCAGTTCCCCTGTTCTTCAGGGGTTTTCCTACGAGCAGTACTTC.

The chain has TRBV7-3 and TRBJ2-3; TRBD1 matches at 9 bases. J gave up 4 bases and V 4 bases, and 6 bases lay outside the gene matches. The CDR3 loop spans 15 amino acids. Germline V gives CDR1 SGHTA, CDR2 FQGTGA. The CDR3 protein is CASSSQGASADTQYF. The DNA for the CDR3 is TGTGCCAGCAGCTCACAGGGGGCAAGTGCAGATACGCAGTATTTT.

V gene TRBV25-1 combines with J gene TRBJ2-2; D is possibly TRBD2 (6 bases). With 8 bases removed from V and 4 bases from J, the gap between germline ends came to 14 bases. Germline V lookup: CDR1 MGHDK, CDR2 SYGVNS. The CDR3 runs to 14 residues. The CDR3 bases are TGTGCCAGCCGGGGAGGCGGACTCACCGGGGAGCTGTTTTTT. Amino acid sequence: CASRGGGLTGELFF.

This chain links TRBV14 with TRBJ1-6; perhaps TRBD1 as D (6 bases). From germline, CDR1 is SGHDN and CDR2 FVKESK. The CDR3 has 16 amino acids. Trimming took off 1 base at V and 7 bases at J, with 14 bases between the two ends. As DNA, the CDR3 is TGTGCCAGCAGCCAAGCACAGGGTATTGGGAATTCACCCCTCCACTTT. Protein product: CASSQAQGIGNSPLHF.

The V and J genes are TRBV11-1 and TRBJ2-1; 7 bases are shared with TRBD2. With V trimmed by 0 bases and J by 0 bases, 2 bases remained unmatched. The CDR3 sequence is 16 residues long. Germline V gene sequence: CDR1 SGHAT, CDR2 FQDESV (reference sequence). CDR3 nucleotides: TGTGCCAGCAGCTTAGCGGGGGGGGTCTCCTACAATGAGCAGTTCTTC. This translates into CASSLAGGVSYNEQFF.

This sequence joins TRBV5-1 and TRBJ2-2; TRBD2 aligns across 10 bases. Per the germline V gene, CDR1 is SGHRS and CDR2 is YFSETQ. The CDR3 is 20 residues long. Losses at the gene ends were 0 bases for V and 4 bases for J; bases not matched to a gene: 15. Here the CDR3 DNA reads TGCGCCAGCAGCTTGGGTCCCCGCCTAGCGGGAGAACTTAGCACCGGGGAGCTGTTTTTT. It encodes CASSLGPRLAGELSTGELFF.

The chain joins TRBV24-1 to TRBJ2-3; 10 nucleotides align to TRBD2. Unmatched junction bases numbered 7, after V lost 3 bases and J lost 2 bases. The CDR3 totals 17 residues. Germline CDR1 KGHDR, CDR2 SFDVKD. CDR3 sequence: CATSDGPSGGATDTQYF. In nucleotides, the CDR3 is TGTGCCACCAGTGATGGGCCCAGCGGGGGGGCCACAGATACGCAGTATTTT.

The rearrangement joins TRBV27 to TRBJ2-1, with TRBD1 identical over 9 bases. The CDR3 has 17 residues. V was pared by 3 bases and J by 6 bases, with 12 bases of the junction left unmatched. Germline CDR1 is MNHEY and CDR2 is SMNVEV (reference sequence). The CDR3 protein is CASSFRWGTGSRNEQFF. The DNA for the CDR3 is TGTGCCAGCAGTTTCAGGTGGGGGACAGGGTCCCGCAATGAGCAGTTCTTC.

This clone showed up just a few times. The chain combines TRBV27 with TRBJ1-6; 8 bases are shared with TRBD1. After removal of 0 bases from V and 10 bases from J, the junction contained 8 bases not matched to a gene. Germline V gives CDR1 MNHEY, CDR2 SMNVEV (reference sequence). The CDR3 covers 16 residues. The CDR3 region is CASSLSRQGIGSPLHF. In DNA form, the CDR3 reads TGTGCCAGCAGTTTATCCCGACAGGGGATTGGATCACCCCTCCACTTT.

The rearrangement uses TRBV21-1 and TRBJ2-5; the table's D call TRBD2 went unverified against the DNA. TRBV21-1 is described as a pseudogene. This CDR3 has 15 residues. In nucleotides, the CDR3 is TGTGCCAGCAGCCCCTCCCGGGGGGGTAAAGAGACCCAGTACTTC. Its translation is CASSPSRGGKETQYF.

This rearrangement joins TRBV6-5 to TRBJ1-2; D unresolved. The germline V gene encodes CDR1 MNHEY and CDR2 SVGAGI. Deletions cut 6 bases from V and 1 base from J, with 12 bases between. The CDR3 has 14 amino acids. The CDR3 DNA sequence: TGTGCCAGCAGGCCGGGAGACGTTAACTATGGCTACACCTTC. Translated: CASRPGDVNYGYTF.

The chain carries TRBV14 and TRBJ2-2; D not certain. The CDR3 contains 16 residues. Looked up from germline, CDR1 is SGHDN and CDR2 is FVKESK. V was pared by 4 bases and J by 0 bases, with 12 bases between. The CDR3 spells CASSPPQFANTGELFF. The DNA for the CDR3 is TGTGCCAGCAGCCCGCCGCAGTTCGCGAACACCGGGGAGCTGTTTTTT.

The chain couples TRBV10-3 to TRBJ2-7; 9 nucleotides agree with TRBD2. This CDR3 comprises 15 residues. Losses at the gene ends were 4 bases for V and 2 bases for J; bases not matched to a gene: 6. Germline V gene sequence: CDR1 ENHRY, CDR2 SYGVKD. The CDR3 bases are TGTGCCATCAGTGGGCGGGCTAGCGGGACCTACGAGCAGTACTTC. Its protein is CAISGRASGTYEQYF.

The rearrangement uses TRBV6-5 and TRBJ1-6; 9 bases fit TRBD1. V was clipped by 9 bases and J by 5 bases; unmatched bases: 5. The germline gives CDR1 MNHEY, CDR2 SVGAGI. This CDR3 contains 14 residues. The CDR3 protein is CASSDRGNNSPLHF. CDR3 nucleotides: TGTGCCAGTTCCGACAGGGGGAATAATTCACCCCTCCACTTT.

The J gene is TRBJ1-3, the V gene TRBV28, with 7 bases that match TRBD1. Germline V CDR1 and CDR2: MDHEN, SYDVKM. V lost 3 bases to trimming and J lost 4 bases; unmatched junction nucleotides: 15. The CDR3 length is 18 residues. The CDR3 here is CASSLLYRGAGSGNTIYF. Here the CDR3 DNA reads TGTGCCAGCAGTTTGCTGTACAGGGGCGCAGGGTCCGGAAACACCATATATTTT. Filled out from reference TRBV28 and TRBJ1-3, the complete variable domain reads DVKVTQSSRYLVKRTGEKVFLECVQDMDHENMFWYRQDPGLGLRLIYFSYDVKMKEKGDIPEGYSVSREKKERFSLILESASTNQTSMYLCASSLLYRGAGSGNTIYFGEGSWLTVV.

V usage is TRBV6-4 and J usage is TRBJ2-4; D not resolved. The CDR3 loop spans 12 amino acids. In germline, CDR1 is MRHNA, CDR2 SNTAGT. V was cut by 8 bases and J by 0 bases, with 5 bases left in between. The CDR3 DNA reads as TGTGCCAGCGTACTAGCCAAAAACATTCAGTACTTC. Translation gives CASVLAKNIQYF.

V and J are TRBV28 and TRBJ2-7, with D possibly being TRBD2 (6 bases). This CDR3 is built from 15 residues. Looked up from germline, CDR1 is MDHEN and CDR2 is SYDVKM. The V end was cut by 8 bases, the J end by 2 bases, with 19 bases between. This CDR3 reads CASEDRRGGTYEQYF. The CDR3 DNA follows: TGTGCCAGCGAAGACCGTAGGGGAGGAACCTACGAGCAGTACTTC. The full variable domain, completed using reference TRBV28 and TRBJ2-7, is DVKVTQSSRYLVKRTGEKVFLECVQDMDHENMFWYRQDPGLGLRLIYFSYDVKMKEKGDIPEGYSVSREKKERFSLILESASTNQTSMYLCASEDRRGGTYEQYFGPGTRLTVT.

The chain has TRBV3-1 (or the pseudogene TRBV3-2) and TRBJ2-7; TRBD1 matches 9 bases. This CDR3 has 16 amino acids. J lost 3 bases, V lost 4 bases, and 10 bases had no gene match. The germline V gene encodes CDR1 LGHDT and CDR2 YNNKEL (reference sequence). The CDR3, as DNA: TGTGCCAGCAGCCTAGGGACAGGGACTTCAAGCTACGAGCAGTACTTC. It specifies CASSLGTGTSSYEQYF.

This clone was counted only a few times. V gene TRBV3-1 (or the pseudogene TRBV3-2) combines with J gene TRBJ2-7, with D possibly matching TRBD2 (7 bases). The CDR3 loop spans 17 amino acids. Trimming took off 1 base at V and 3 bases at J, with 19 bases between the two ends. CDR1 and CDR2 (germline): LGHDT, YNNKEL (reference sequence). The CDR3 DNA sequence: TGTGCCAGCAGCCAAGTTGGAGGGGGGACTACTCGCTACGAGCAGTACTTC. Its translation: CASSQVGGGTTRYEQYF.

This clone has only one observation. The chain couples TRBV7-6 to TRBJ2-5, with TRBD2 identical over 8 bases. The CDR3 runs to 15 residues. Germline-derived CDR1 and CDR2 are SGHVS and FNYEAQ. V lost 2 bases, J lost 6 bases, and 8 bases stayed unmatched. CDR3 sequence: CASSLLAGNSQTQYF. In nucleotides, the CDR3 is TGTGCCAGCAGCTTACTAGCGGGTAATAGCCAGACCCAGTACTTC.

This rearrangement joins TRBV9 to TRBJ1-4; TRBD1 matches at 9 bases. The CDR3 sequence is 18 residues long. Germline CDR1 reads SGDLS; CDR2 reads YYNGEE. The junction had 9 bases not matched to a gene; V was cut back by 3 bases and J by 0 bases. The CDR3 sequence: CASSDSGTGWPTNEKLFF. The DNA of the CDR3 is TGTGCCAGCAGCGACTCCGGGACAGGGTGGCCAACTAATGAAAAACTGTTTTTT.